The 16 T cell receptor beta chains presented below share a single source sample, sequenced in a study of control samples from healthy donors and cancer patients. Clones were sequenced by immunoSEQ multiplex PCR, and TCRdb holds only the in-frame ones, with some missing. The sample has about 51,000 clones; about 90% are singletons. Source material: PBMCs. All receptors derive from a man aged 45 to 65 with head and neck cancer.

The rearrangement joins TRBV12-5 to TRBJ2-2; D is possibly TRBD1 (6 bases). This CDR3 region has 15 residues. Trimming pared 4 bases from V and 4 bases from J, leaving 13 bases between. The germline gives CDR1 LGHNT, CDR2 FRNRAP. CDR3 residues: CASGSPGVGTGELFF. In DNA form, the CDR3 reads TGTGCTAGTGGTTCCCCAGGGGTAGGCACCGGGGAGCTGTTTTTT.

This rearrangement joins TRBV10-2 to TRBJ1-5; D may be TRBD1 (6 bases). Trimming took off 3 bases at V and 7 bases at J, with 13 bases between the two ends. The germline V gene encodes CDR1 WSHSY and CDR2 SAAADI. The CDR3 extends over 14 amino acids. CDR3 nucleotide sequence: TGCGCCAGCAGTGAAGACAGGAGTCGGCAGCCCCAGCATTTT. Translation: CASSEDRSRQPQHF.

This rearrangement joins TRBV11-3 to TRBJ1-2; D perhaps matches TRBD1 (6 bases). Germline V gene lookup returns CDR1 SGHNT and CDR2 YENEEA. V lost 5 bases to trimming and J lost 2 bases, with 6 bases between them. The CDR3 extends over 12 amino acids. The CDR3 sequence: CASSGTNYGYTF. Written as DNA, the CDR3 is TGTGCCAGCAGCGGGACAAACTATGGCTACACCTTC.

The gene calls are TRBV7-9 and TRBJ1-4, with D possibly matching TRBD1 (5 bases). V shed 11 bases and J shed 4 bases, with 8 bases lying between them. CDR3 length: 11 residues. The germline V gene has CDR1 SEHNR and CDR2 FQNEAQ (reference sequence). CDR3 amino acids: CAGGYNEKLFF. Written as DNA, the CDR3 is TGTGCCGGGGGATATAATGAAAAACTGTTTTTT.

This rearrangement joins TRBV7-9 to TRBJ2-7; a weak D match, TRBD1 (6 bases). The CDR3 has 14 amino acids. Germline CDR1 and CDR2: SEHNR and FQNEAQ (reference sequence). V lost 5 bases and J lost 2, with 13 bases in between. The chain's CDR3 is CASSLRGRPYEQYF. CDR3 in DNA: TGTGCCAGCAGCCTCAGGGGCCGACCCTACGAGCAGTACTTC.

This chain links TRBV28 with TRBJ1-4; D perhaps matches TRBD1 (5 bases). Trimming stripped 9 bases from V and 6 bases from J, with 14 bases between. Germline assignment: CDR1 MDHEN and CDR2 SYDVKM. This CDR3 is 13 amino acids long. The CDR3 spells CASSTPGDEKLFF. As DNA, the CDR3 is TGTGCCAGTTCCACCCCGGGGGATGAAAAACTGTTTTTT.

The chain carries TRBV28 and TRBJ2-5; D is possibly TRBD2 (7 bases). Per germline, CDR1 MDHEN and CDR2 SYDVKM. V gave up 3 bases and J gave up 7 bases, with 12 bases separating them. CDR3 size: 13 residues. The CDR3, as DNA: TGTGCCAGCAGTTTGCGGGGGCCCGGGACCCAGTACTTC. Protein: CASSLRGPGTQYF.

The chain combines TRBV28 with TRBJ2-1; 8 bases agree with TRBD2. The V gene's germline CDR1 is MDHEN and CDR2 SYDVKM. The length of the CDR3 is 15 residues. V gave up 6 bases and J gave up 3 bases; unmatched junction bases: 7. In DNA, the CDR3 is TGTGCCAGCAGCCTAAGCGGGGGATTCTACAATGAGCAGTTCTTC. Protein product: CASSLSGGFYNEQFF.

For the CDR3, the DNA is TGTGCCAGCAGCAGACTAGACGGCTCCGAGCAGTACTTC. Protein: CASSRLDGSEQYF. The chain uses TRBV27 and TRBJ2-7; perhaps TRBD2 as D (6 bases). Germline CDR1 reads MNHEY; CDR2 reads SMNVEV (reference sequence). The CDR3 runs 13 residues. V was clipped by 6 bases and J by 6 bases, with 15 bases between them.

This chain links TRBV18 with TRBJ2-1; 9 nucleotides match TRBD1. This CDR3 is 15 amino acids long. Germline V lookup: CDR1 KGHSH, CDR2 LQKENI. V was pared by 8 bases and J by 0 bases, with 5 bases of the junction left unmatched. The CDR3 protein is CASGQGTSSYNEQFF. CDR3 DNA: TGTGCCAGCGGACAGGGGACAAGCTCCTACAATGAGCAGTTCTTC.

V and J are TRBV4-1 and TRBJ2-7; 8 bases align to TRBD1. This CDR3 contains 16 residues. V shed 4 bases and J 3 bases; nucleotides not matched to a gene: 11. Germline CDR1 is MGHRA and CDR2 is YSYEKL. The CDR3 region has the DNA TGCGCCAGCAGCCCCGGACCGCGGACAGGGAGCTACGAGCAGTACTTC. As protein: CASSPGPRTGSYEQYF.

The chain couples TRBV18 to TRBJ1-1; D is unclear. The germline V and J ends were trimmed by 3 bases and 5 bases, with 13 bases remaining between them. The CDR3 has 14 residues. Germline V lookup: CDR1 KGHSH, CDR2 LQKENI. The CDR3 coding sequence is TGTGCCAGCTCACCCGCGACCCCTGGGACTGAAGCTTTCTTT. Translation: CASSPATPGTEAFF.

The rearrangement uses TRBV7-2 and TRBJ1-1, with 9 bases matching TRBD1. V trimming: 6 bases; J trimming: 5 bases; junction bases outside the gene matches: 10. The length of the CDR3 is 15 residues. Germline CDR1 SGHTA, CDR2 FQGNSA. The CDR3 spells CASRAGTGMRTEAFF. The DNA of the CDR3 is TGTGCCAGCAGAGCCGGGACAGGGATGCGGACTGAAGCTTTCTTT.

The chain employs TRBV7-3 and TRBJ2-2; the D gene is possibly TRBD2 (6 bases). Per the germline V gene, CDR1 is SGHTA and CDR2 is FQGTGA. Between the trimmed V and J ends, which lost 0 bases and 7 bases, there was a span of 9 bases. This CDR3 region has 14 residues. CDR3: CASSLTREVGELFF. The CDR3 DNA is TGTGCCAGCAGCTTAACCAGGGAGGTCGGGGAGCTGTTTTTT.

The chain uses TRBV7-2 and TRBJ1-5; tentatively, D is TRBD1 (5 bases). Germline V gene data show CDR1 as SGHTA and CDR2 as FQGNSA. V lost 2 bases, J lost 0 bases, and 11 bases lay in between. This CDR3 spans 16 amino acids. CDR3 in DNA: TGTGCCAGCAGCTTACCGGGGCCGATTAGCAATCAGCCCCAGCATTTT. Protein product: CASSLPGPISNQPQHF.

The V and J genes are TRBV20-1 and TRBJ2-3; TRBD2 aligns across 7 bases. Trimming took 3 bases from V and 2 from J; bases not matched to a gene: 11. Germline values: CDR1 DFQATT, CDR2 SNEGSKA (reference sequence). The CDR3 length is 16 residues. CDR3 loop: CSASRRGLSITDTQYF. CDR3 bases: TGCAGTGCTAGTCGAAGGGGACTAAGTATCACAGATACGCAGTATTTT.